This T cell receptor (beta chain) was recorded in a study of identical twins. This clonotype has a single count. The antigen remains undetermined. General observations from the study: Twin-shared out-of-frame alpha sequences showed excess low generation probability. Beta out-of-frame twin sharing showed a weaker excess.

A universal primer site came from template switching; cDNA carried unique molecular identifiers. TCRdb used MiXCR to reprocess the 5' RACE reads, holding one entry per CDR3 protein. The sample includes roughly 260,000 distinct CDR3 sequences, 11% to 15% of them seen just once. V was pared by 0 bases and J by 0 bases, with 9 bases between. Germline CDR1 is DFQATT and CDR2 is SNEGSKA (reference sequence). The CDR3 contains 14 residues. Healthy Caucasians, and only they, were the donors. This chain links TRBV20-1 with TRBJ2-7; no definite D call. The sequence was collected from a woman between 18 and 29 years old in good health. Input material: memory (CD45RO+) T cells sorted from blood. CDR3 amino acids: CSARDLRTSYEQYF. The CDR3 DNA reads TGCAGTGCTAGAGATTTAAGGACCTCCTACGAGCAGTACTTC.